This T cell receptor beta chain was captured in a study of blood T cell repertoires in COVID-19. Turning to the study itself: Some COVID-19 samples were acute and others convalescent; all came from the United States, Italy and Spain. Sample material is recorded as cDNA or gDNA derived from T cells, B-cell-depleted T cells, or PBMCs.

Libraries were prepared by immunoSEQ multiplex PCR; TCRdb keeps only in-frame clonotypes and omits some of them. The data hold over 70,000 clones, with about nine tenths observed a single time. Trimming removed 1 base from V and 5 bases from J, with 10 bases in between. CDR3 length: 14 residues. CDR1 and CDR2 (germline): LGHDT, YNNKEL (reference sequence). During active infection, Seattle patients enrolled and were then monitored through disease. This sequence originates from a man younger than 30 with COVID-19, enrolled during active disease. V and J are TRBV3-1 (or the pseudogene TRBV3-2) and TRBJ2-3; D unclear. Sequenced: peripheral blood. DNA for the CDR3: TGTGCCAGCAGCCAAGTTGGTAGCCGAGATACGCAGTATTTT. Translating gives CASSQVGSRDTQYF.